This T cell receptor (beta chain) was obtained from a study of shared clonotypes between healthy human individuals. The CDR3 contains 17 residues. V shed 4 bases and J 0 bases; nucleotides not matched to a gene: 7. Germline CDR1 SEHNR, CDR2 FQNEAQ (reference sequence). Naive CD8 isolation took CD45RO-negative cells positively selected for CCR7 and excluded terminally differentiated effector memory CD45RA+ cells. Study-wide results and limits: Naive CD4 clonotypes were shared across a few donors at 4% to 5%.

For this clone: Its antigen is not known.

In the authors' methods: For the immunoSEQ data, sequences were junction-only without quality scores, so filtering differed. TCRdb's table, derived via immunoSEQ multiplex PCR, lists solely in-frame clones and lacks some. The V and J calls and clone size come from that table; D and trimming were worked out from the DNA. This table holds under 850,000 clones, 80% to 95% found once. This chain connects TRBV7-9 to TRBJ2-5, with TRBD2 matching over 11 bases. This clonotype was obtained from a man aged 25 to 40 in good health. The sequenced sample consisted of naive CD8+ T cells sorted from blood. CDR3 in DNA: TGTGCCAGCAGCTCCCGAGGGACTAGCGGCTACCAAGAGACCCAGTACTTC. Its protein product is CASSSRGTSGYQETQYF.